This T cell receptor beta chain was sequenced for a study of blood T cell repertoires in COVID-19. Study at large: The origin of the acute and convalescent COVID-19 samples was the United States, Italy and Spain. In each case, the material was cDNA or gDNA derived from T cells, B-cell-depleted T cells, or PBMCs.

CDR3 length: 16 amino acids. The germline CDR1 and CDR2 sequences are MNHEY and SVGEGT. The J segment lost 6 bases and the V segment lost 2 bases, leaving 3 bases of the junction unmatched. Authors' analysis steps: Amplification of reference gene primers provided the estimated nucleated cell counts. Assay used: immunoSEQ multiplex PCR; TCRdb lists only in-frame clones, some missing. Clone size and the V and J calls come from that table; the DNA yielded D and trimming. This sample has around 170,000 clones, with 80% to 85% found just once. Cohort allocation depended upon clinical history that participants reported.

The chain uses TRBV6-2 or TRBV6-3 and TRBJ2-1; 14 bases line up with TRBD2. This clonotype was sampled from a woman between 50 and 59 years old who had recovered from COVID-19. Material: PBMCs or T cells enriched from blood (not recorded which). CDR3 sequence (DNA): TGTGCCAGCAGTTACCGACTAGCGGGAGGGCCCAATGAGCAGTTCTTC. Its translation is CASSYRLAGGPNEQFF.